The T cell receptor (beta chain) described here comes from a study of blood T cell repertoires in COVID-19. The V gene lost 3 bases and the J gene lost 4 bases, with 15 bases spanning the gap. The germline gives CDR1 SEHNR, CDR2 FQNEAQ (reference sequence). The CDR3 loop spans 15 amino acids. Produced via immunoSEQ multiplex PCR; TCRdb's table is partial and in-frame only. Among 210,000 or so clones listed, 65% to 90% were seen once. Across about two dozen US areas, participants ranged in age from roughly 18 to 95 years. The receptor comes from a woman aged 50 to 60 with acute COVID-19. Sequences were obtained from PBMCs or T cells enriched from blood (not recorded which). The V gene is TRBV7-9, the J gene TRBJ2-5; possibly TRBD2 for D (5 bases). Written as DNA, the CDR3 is TGTGCCAGCAGCTTGCAGCGGTTGGGTATAGAGACCCAGTACTTC. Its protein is CASSLQRLGIETQYF.